The next 19 T cell receptor beta chains were all read from a single sample in a study of cytomegalovirus exposure and HLA in healthy donors. This PCR relied on a set of 60 Vbeta primers and 13 Jbeta primers. Method: immunoSEQ multiplex PCR; TCRdb's copy keeps in-frame clones and lacks some. This sample contains 96,000 or so clones. The material sequenced was PBMCs. The receptors were sampled from a girl aged 10 to 17 in good health and CMV-seropositive.

The chain is built from TRBV2 and TRBJ2-7; a possible D gene is TRBD1 (5 bases). Trimming cost V 0 bases and J 5 bases, with 20 bases left between them. CDR3 length equals 17 residues. CDR1 is SNHLY and CDR2 is FYNNEI in the germline V gene. In nucleotides, the CDR3 is TGTGCCAGCAGTGAAGCGCTGCCTATTTACAGGACCCACGAGCAGTACTTC. It translates to CASSEALPIYRTHEQYF.

The rearrangement uses TRBV7-6 and TRBJ1-2; no clear D. Germline-derived CDR1 and CDR2 are SGHVS and FNYEAQ. Trimming shortened V by 1 base and J by 10 bases, and 10 bases separated the two germline ends. The CDR3 is made up of 12 amino acids. CDR3 amino acids: CASSLDSRDYTF. In nucleotides, the CDR3 is TGTGCCAGCAGCTTAGATTCGCGGGACTACACCTTC. The full variable domain, rest sourced from reference TRBV7-6 and TRBJ1-2, is GAGVSQSPRYKVTKRGQDVALRCDPISGHVSLYWYRQALGQGPEFLTYFNYEAQQDKSGLPNDRFSAERPEGSISTLTIQRTEQRDSAMYRCASSLDSRDYTFGSGTRLTVV.

This chain links TRBV9 with TRBJ1-3; D unclear. The CDR3 covers 13 residues. Germline lookup yields CDR1 SGDLS and CDR2 YYNGEE. V was cut by 0 bases and J by 7 bases, with 8 bases left in between. CDR3 residues: CASSVDEANTIYF. The CDR3 region has the DNA TGTGCCAGCAGCGTAGACGAGGCGAACACCATATATTTT.

The V and J genes are TRBV4-1 and TRBJ2-3; 10 positions match TRBD2. The CDR3 has 16 residues. Germline V gives CDR1 MGHRA, CDR2 YSYEKL. With V trimmed by 0 bases and J by 5 bases, 5 bases remained unmatched. CDR3 residues: CASSQELAGRGDTQYF. CDR3 sequence (DNA): TGCGCCAGCAGCCAAGAACTAGCGGGAAGGGGAGATACGCAGTATTTT.

The rearrangement joins TRBV6-6 to TRBJ2-2; 11 bases align to TRBD1. The V gene's germline CDR1 is MNHNY and CDR2 SVGAGI (reference sequence). The J segment lost 7 bases and the V segment lost 4 bases, leaving 5 bases of the junction unmatched. This CDR3 region has 15 residues. CDR3: CASSSDRGLGGELFF. The CDR3 DNA reads TGTGCCAGCAGTTCGGACAGGGGGCTGGGCGGGGAGCTGTTTTTT.

The rearrangement joins TRBV7-3 to TRBJ2-2; D may be TRBD1 (5 bases). Germline-derived CDR1 and CDR2 are SGHTA and FQGTGA. Trimming removed 2 bases from V and 7 bases from J, with 8 bases in between. The CDR3 runs 13 residues. The CDR3 here is CASSLVRVGELFF. CDR3 sequence (DNA): TGTGCCAGCAGCTTAGTCAGGGTCGGGGAGCTGTTTTTT.

The chain recombines TRBV4-2 with TRBJ2-5, with unresolved D. This CDR3 is built from 13 residues. Trimming stripped 2 bases from V and 1 base from J, with 5 bases between. Germline loops: CDR1 LGHNA, CDR2 YNFKEQ. CDR3 sequence reads: CASSQYLQETQYF. The DNA of the CDR3 is TGTGCCAGCAGCCAATATCTCCAAGAGACCCAGTACTTC.

The V call is TRBV10-3, the J call TRBJ2-3; 14 nucleotides agree with TRBD2. With V trimmed by 5 bases and J by 3 bases, 7 bases remained unmatched. The CDR3 has 17 residues. CDR1 ENHRY and CDR2 SYGVKD come from the germline V gene. The CDR3 nucleotides read TGTGCCATCAGTTCAGGACTAGCGGGGGGCTCTACAGATACGCAGTATTTT. Translated, it gives CAISSGLAGGSTDTQYF.

The chain combines TRBV30 with TRBJ2-3; 13 positions match TRBD2. Germline CDR1 GTSNPN, CDR2 SVGIG (reference sequence). After removal of 7 bases from V and 4 bases from J, the junction contained 5 bases not matched to a gene. The CDR3 covers 14 residues. CDR3 DNA: TGTGCCTCAACTAGCGGGGGGGCCCCAGATACGCAGTATTTT. It codes for CASTSGGAPDTQYF.

With regard to this clone: In the same sample, other DNA sequences code for this CDR3. This rearrangement joins TRBV5-5 to TRBJ1-2; D possibly corresponds to TRBD1 (6 bases). The germline V gene encodes CDR1 SGHKS and CDR2 YYEKEE (reference sequence). Between the trimmed V and J ends, which lost 0 bases and 4 bases, there was a span of 10 bases. The CDR3 consists of 14 residues. CDR3 sequence reads: CASSLGRQVYGYTF. In DNA, the CDR3 is TGTGCCAGCAGCTTGGGGAGACAGGTCTATGGCTACACCTTC.

The chain uses TRBV2 and TRBJ1-6, with D hard to call. V dropped 6 bases and J dropped 7 bases, with 10 bases sitting between them. Looked up from germline, CDR1 is SNHLY and CDR2 is FYNNEI. This CDR3 contains 13 residues. The CDR3 sequence is CASRESGNSPLHF. Written as DNA, the CDR3 is TGTGCCAGCAGGGAGAGTGGGAATTCACCCCTCCACTTT.

This chain connects TRBV6-1 to TRBJ2-7; 9 nucleotides line up with TRBD1. CDR1 and CDR2 (germline): MNHNS, SASEGT. The V segment lost 3 bases and the J segment 0 bases; nucleotides outside the gene matches: 6. This CDR3 is built from 16 residues. CDR3 DNA: TGTGCCAGCAGTGAGCTTACAGGGGGCCTCTCCTACGAGCAGTACGTC. Amino acids: CASSELTGGLSYEQYV.

This chain uses TRBV5-1 with TRBJ2-3; TRBD2 aligns across 9 bases. The V and J ends lost 6 bases and 0 bases, in that order; junction bases with no gene match: 8. There are 16 residues in the CDR3. Germline CDR1 SGHRS, CDR2 YFSETQ. CDR3 loop: CASITGLAGSTDTQYF. CDR3 sequence (DNA): TGCGCCAGCATAACCGGGCTAGCGGGGAGCACAGATACGCAGTATTTT.

V and J are TRBV4-1 and TRBJ2-7; perhaps TRBD1 as D (5 bases). Germline V gene sequence: CDR1 MGHRA, CDR2 YSYEKL. This CDR3 comprises 14 residues. Trimming cost V 3 bases and J 1 base, with 10 bases left between them. The CDR3 bases are TGCGCCAGCAGCCACGAAGGGGCTTCCTACGAGCAGTACTTC. Amino acids: CASSHEGASYEQYF.

Worth noting for this clone: One end of the junction is discordant with germline, which a read error may explain. V and J are TRBV5-1 and TRBJ2-5; TRBD2 aligns across 7 bases. The CDR3 sequence is 14 residues long. CDR1 and CDR2 (germline): SGHRS, YFSETQ. CDR3 sequence reads: CASSVSGVEENQYF. In nucleotides, the CDR3 is TGCGCCAGCAGCGTAAGCGGGGTTGAGGAGAACCAGTACTTC.

The chain combines TRBV7-3 with TRBJ2-2; 8 nucleotides align to TRBD1. Germline V gives CDR1 SGHTA, CDR2 FQGTGA. The V gene end was trimmed by 5 bases and the J gene end by 1 base; junction bases not matched to a gene: 6. This CDR3 contains 16 residues. CDR3 DNA: TGTGCCAGCAGCACGGCAGGGGGCCTGAACACCGGGGAGCTGTTTTTT. As protein: CASSTAGGLNTGELFF.

The chain joins TRBV6-5 to TRBJ1-2; tentatively, D is TRBD1 (6 bases). This CDR3 is built from 13 residues. The germline CDR1 and CDR2 sequences are MNHEY and SVGAGI. The V end lost 5 bases, the J end lost 8 bases, and 15 bases lay between the germline ends. CDR3 region: CASSRQQGLGYTF. Written as DNA, the CDR3 is TGTGCCAGCAGTCGACAACAGGGATTAGGCTACACCTTC.

In nucleotides, the CDR3 is TGCAGCGTTTTACTAGCGGGGGAATACAATGAGCAGTTCTTC. Protein sequence: CSVLLAGEYNEQFF. This rearrangement joins TRBV29-1 to TRBJ2-1; 11 bases match TRBD2. The J segment lost 4 bases and the V segment lost 5 bases, leaving 4 bases of the junction unmatched. CDR3 length: 14 amino acids. CDR1 and CDR2 from the germline V gene are SQVTM and ANQGSEA.

The chain carries TRBV20-1 and TRBJ2-5; D possibly corresponds to TRBD2 (5 bases). Germline V gives CDR1 DFQATT, CDR2 SNEGSKA (reference sequence). The CDR3 spans 11 residues. For the CDR3, the DNA is TGCGGAGCGGAGAAACAAGAGACCCAGTACTTC. This codes for CGAEKQETQYF.